This record covers a single TCR beta chain. Its matching antigen is unknown. This entry comes from a study of monozygotic twins with inflammatory bowel disease. Study findings and constraints: With others, IBD patients shared fewer clonotypes than healthy twins did, especially with disease activity.

The germline CDR1 and CDR2 sequences are DFQATT and SNEGSKA (reference sequence). This CDR3 has 13 amino acids. Samples each yielded cDNA through eight separate reactions. After re-calling the 5' RACE reads, TCRdb lists one entry per CDR3 protein, DNA absent. The sample data list more than 300,000 distinct CDR3 sequences. Sequenced input: blood. This chain connects TRBV20-1 to TRBJ2-7; TCRdb selects TRBD1, and the lack of DNA leaves this call unchecked. The sequence derives from a human donor with ulcerative colitis or Crohn's disease, or a healthy co-twin of an affected twin (not recorded which). CDR3 loop: CSATQGARYEQYF.